This T cell receptor beta chain was sequenced during a study of Graves' ophthalmopathy and Graves' hyperthyroidism. Study-wide results and caveats: For predicting ophthalmopathy progression, the model had around 64% sensitivity and around 72% specificity.

From RNA, the CDR3 regions of TCR beta chains were amplified and sequenced. Second-round multiplex PCR came after first-round RT-PCR with HTBI primers. Each CDR3 protein gets one entry after TCRdb re-called the multiplex PCR reads with MiXCR. In the table there are 170,000 or so distinct CDR3 sequences, about two fifths of which are singletons. The CDR3 extends over 18 amino acids. Per germline, CDR1 SGHNT and CDR2 YYREEE (reference sequence). Trimming took off 1 base at V and 1 base at J, with 18 bases between the two ends. This clonotype was observed at least ten times. Its antigen is currently unknown. All donors with ophthalmopathy were recorded as having moderate-to-severe activity, CAS ≥3, NOSPECS ≥4 and a duration under 3 months. Pregnancy or lactation, uncontrolled infections and other autoimmune diseases were grounds for excluding patients. The source of the PBMCs was over 8.5 ml of fresh peripheral blood.

The rearrangement uses TRBV5-4 and TRBJ1-5; D not resolved. The source of this sequence is a man aged 25 to 40 with Graves' ophthalmopathy. Sequenced material: peripheral blood. The CDR3 DNA follows: TGTGCCAGCAGCTTGAATGGAGACGCGGGAAAAAGCAATCAGCCCCAGCATTTT. This encodes CASSLNGDAGKSNQPQHF.